This T cell receptor (beta chain) originates from a study of T cells in Graves' hyperthyroidism and ophthalmopathy. The CDR3 spans 15 residues. V was cut by 0 bases and J by 1 base, with 9 bases left in between. The germline V gene has CDR1 KGHSH and CDR2 LQKENI. This clonotype was recorded at least ten times. Template material for amplifying TCR beta CDR3 regions consisted of RNA transcripts. The HTBI primer set drove a first-round RT-PCR of the TCR CDR3. Via MiXCR, TCRdb re-called the multiplex PCR reads, giving one row per CDR3 protein. The sample records 730,000 or so distinct CDR3 sequences, approximately 19% being singletons.

The source of this sequence is a woman between 50 and 59 years old with Graves' hyperthyroidism that later progressed to Graves' ophthalmopathy. The sequencing input was blood. The J gene is TRBJ1-1, the V gene TRBV18; no reliable D call. The CDR3 coding sequence is TGTGCCAGCTCACCACCGAGAACAGCGAACACTGAAGCTTTCTTT. Encoded protein: CASSPPRTANTEAFF.